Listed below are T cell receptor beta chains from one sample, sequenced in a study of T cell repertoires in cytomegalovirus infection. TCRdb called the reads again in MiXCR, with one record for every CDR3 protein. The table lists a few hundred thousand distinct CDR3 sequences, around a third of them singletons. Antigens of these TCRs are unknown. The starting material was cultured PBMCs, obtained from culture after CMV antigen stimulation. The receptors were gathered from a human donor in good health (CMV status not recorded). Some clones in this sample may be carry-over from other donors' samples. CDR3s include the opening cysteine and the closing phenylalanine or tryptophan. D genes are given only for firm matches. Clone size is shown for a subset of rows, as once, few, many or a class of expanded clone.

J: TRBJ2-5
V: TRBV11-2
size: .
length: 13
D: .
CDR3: CASGSLFQETQYF
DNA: TGTGCCAGCGGCTCACTGTTCCAAGAGACCCAGTACTTC

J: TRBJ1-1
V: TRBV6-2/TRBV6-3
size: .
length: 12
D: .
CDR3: CASKEPNTEAFF
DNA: TGTGCCAGCAAGGAGCCCAACACTGAAGCTTTCTTT

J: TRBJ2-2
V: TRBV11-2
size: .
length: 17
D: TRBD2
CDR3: CASSHRTSGSNTGELFF
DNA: TGTGCCAGCAGCCACCGGACTAGCGGATCGAACACCGGGGAGCTGTTTTTT

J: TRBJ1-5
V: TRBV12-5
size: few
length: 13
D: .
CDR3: CASARTSYGPQHF
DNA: TGTGCTAGTGCCCGGACCTCCTACGGGCCCCAGCATTTT

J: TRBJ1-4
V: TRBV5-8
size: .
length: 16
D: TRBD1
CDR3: CASSFRGLSTNEKLFF
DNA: TGTGCCAGCAGCTTCAGGGGGCTATCAACTAATGAAAAACTGTTTTTT

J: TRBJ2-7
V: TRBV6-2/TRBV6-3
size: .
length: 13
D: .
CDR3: CASRDTRTYEQYF
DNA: TGTGCCAGCAGAGATACAAGAACCTACGAGCAGTACTTC

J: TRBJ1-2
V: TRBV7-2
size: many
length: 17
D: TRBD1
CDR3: CASSLGGGQGAGGGYTF
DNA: TGTGCCAGCAGCTTAGGTGGGGGACAGGGGGCCGGCGGCGGCTACACCTTC

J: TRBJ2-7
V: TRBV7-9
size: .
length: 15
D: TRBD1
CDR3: CASSFAGQGAYEQYF
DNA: TGTGCCAGCAGCTTCGCCGGACAGGGCGCGTACGAGCAGTACTTC

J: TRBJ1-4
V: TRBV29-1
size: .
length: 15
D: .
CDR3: CSVARGQTTNEKLFF
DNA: TGCAGCGTGGCCCGCGGACAGACAACTAATGAAAAACTGTTTTTT

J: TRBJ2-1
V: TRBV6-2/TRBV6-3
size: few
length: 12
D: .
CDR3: CASTPGYNEQFF
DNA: TGTGCCAGCACCCCTGGGTACAATGAGCAGTTCTTC

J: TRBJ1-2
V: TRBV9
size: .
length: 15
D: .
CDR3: CASSVSRKDFYGYTF
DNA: TGTGCCAGCAGCGTAAGCCGAAAGGATTTCTATGGCTACACCTTC

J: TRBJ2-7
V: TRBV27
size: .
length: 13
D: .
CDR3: CASSDGVGREQYF
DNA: TGTGCCAGCAGTGACGGGGTGGGTAGGGAGCAGTACTTC

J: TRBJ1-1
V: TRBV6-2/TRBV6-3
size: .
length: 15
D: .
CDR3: CASSSWGVGNTEAFF
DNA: TGTGCCAGCAGCTCTTGGGGGGTTGGGAACACTGAAGCTTTCTTT

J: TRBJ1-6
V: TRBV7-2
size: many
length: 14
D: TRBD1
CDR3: CASSSRQGNSPLHF
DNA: TGTGCCAGCAGCTCACGACAGGGTAATTCACCCCTCCACTTT

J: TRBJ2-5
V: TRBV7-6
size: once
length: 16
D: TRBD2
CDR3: CASTFRGTSGTETQYF
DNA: TGTGCCAGCACCTTCCGCGGGACTAGCGGGACAGAGACCCAGTACTTC

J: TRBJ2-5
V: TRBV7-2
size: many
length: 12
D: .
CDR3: CASSSYMETQYF
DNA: TGTGCCAGCAGCTCTTATATGGAGACCCAGTACTTC

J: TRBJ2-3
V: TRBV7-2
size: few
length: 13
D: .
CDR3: CASSVRLADTQYF
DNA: TGTGCCAGCAGCGTCCGACTGGCAGATACGCAGTATTTT

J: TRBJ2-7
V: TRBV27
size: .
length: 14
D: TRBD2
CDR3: CASSPQGLSYEQYF
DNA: TGTGCCAGCAGTCCCCAGGGACTATCGTACGAGCAGTACTTC

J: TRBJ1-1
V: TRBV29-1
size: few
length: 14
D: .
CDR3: CSVETQGVGTEAFF
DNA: TGCAGCGTTGAAACACAGGGAGTAGGCACTGAAGCTTTCTTT

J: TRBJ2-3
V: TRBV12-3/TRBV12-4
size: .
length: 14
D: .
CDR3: CASSAPASANTQYF
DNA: TGTGCCAGCAGTGCCCCGGCATCTGCTAATACGCAGTATTTT

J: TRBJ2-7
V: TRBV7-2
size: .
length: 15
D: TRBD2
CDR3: CASSWGLAGGDEQYF
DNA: TGTGCCAGCAGCTGGGGACTAGCGGGAGGGGACGAGCAGTACTTC

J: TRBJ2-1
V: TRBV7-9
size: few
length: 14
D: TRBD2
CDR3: CASSSGGVPNEQFF
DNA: TGTGCCAGCAGCAGCGGGGGCGTTCCAAATGAGCAGTTCTTC

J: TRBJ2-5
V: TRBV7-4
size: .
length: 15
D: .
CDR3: CASSLALRDEETQYF
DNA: TGTGCCAGCAGCTTAGCTTTAAGGGACGAAGAGACCCAGTACTTC

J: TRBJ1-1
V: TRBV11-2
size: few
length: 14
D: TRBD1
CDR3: CASSDDRGTTEAFF
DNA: TGTGCCAGCAGCGACGACAGGGGGACCACTGAAGCTTTCTTT

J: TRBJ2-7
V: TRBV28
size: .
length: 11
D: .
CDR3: CASSIRGEQYF
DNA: TGTGCCAGCAGTATCAGGGGTGAGCAGTACTTC

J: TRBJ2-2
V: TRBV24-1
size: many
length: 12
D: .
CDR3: CATSSHTGELFF
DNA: TGTGCCACCAGTTCTCACACCGGGGAGCTGTTTTTT

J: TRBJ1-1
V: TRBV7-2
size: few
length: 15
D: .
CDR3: CASSLAGAPRTEAFF
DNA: TGTGCCAGCAGCTTGGCGGGGGCCCCGAGAACTGAAGCTTTCTTT

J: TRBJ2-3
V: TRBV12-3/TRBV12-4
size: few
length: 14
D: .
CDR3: CASIRGIGDDTQYF
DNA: TGTGCCAGCATAAGGGGGATTGGAGATGATACGCAGTATTTT

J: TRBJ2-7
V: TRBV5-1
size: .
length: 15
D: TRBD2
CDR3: CASSPLAGGDYEQYF
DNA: TGCGCCAGCTCCCCACTAGCGGGAGGCGATTACGAGCAGTACTTC

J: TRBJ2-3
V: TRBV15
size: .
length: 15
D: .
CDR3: CATSRGGGITDTQYF
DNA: TGTGCCACCAGCAGAGGAGGGGGAATCACAGATACGCAGTATTTT

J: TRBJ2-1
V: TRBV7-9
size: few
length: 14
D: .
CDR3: CASSFEAQHHEQFF
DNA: TGTGCCAGCAGCTTCGAGGCCCAACACCATGAGCAGTTCTTC

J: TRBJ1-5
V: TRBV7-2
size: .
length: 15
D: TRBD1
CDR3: CASSKRQGTNQPQPF
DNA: TGTGCCAGCAGCAAACGACAGGGTACGAATCAGCCCCAGCCTTTT

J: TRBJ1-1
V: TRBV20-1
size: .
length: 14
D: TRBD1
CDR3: CSAPDRGLNTEAFF
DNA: TGCAGTGCTCCCGACAGGGGTCTGAACACTGAAGCTTTCTTT

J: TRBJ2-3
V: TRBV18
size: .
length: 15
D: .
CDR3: CASSTDPPREDTQYF
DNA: TGTGCCAGCTCAACCGACCCCCCCCGGGAGGATACGCAGTATTTT

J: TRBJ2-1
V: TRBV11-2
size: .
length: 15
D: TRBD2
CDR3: CASSLAGAGPNEQFF
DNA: TGTGCCAGCAGCTTAGCAGGAGCGGGGCCCAATGAGCAGTTCTTC

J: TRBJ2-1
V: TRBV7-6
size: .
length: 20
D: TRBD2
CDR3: CASSPRTVGAQLAGYNEQFF
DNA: TGTGCCAGCAGCCCACGAACCGTGGGGGCCCAACTAGCGGGGTACAATGAGCAGTTCTTC

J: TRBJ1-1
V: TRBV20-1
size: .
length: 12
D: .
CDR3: CSASDRNTEAFF
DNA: TGCAGTGCCTCGGATAGGAACACTGAAGCTTTCTTT

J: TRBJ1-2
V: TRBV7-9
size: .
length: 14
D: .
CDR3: CASMSRSSNYGYTF
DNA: TGTGCCAGCATGAGTCGGAGCTCGAACTATGGCTACACCTTC

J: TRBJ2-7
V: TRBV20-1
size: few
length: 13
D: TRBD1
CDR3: CSASGTETYEQYF
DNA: TGCAGTGCTTCCGGGACAGAGACCTACGAGCAGTACTTC

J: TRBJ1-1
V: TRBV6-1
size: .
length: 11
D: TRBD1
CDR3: CASSTGGRAFF
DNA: TGTGCCAGCAGCACAGGGGGAAGAGCTTTCTTT

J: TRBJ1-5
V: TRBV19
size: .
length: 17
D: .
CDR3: CASSTPTAHRINQPQHF
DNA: TGTGCCAGTAGTACCCCGACAGCACACCGAATAAATCAGCCCCAGCATTTT

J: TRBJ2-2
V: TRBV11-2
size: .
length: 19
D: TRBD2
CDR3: CASSRPGLAGGPRAGELFF
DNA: TGTGCCAGCAGTCGACCGGGACTAGCGGGAGGGCCGAGGGCCGGGGAGCTGTTTTTT

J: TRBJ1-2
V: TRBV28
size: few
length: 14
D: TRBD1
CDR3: CASITGQGVYGYTF
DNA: TGTGCCAGCATCACGGGACAGGGGGTCTATGGCTACACCTTC

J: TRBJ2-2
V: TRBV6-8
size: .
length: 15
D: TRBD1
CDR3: CASSFRGQGTGELFF
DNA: TGTGCCAGCAGTTTTAGGGGACAGGGAACCGGGGAGCTGTTTTTT

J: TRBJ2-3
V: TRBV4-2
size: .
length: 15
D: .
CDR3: CASSYGREPADTQYF
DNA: TGTGCCAGCAGCTATGGGCGCGAGCCAGCAGATACGCAGTATTTT

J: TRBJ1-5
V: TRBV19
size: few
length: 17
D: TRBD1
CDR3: CASSITGVAHHLTPQHF
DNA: TGTGCCAGTAGCATAACAGGGGTGGCACACCATTTAACCCCCCAGCATTTT

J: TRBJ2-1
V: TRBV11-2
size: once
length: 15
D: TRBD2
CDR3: CASRVLAGNYNEQFF
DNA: TGTGCCAGCAGGGTCCTAGCGGGAAATTACAATGAGCAGTTCTTC

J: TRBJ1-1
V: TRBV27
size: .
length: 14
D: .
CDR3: CASSLSYRDTEAFF
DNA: TGTGCCAGCAGTTTATCTTACAGGGACACTGAAGCTTTCTTT

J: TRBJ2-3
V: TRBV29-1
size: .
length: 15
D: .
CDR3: CSVGRESGATDTQYF
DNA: TGCAGCGTTGGAAGGGAAAGCGGAGCCACAGATACGCAGTATTTT

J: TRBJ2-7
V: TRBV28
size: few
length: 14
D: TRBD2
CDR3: CASSSGGSSYEQYF
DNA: TGTGCCAGCAGTAGCGGGGGGAGCTCCTACGAGCAGTACTTC

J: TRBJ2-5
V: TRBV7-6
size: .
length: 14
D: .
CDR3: CASSLRQDAKTQYF
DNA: TGTGCCAGCAGCCTCAGACAGGACGCAAAGACCCAGTACTTC

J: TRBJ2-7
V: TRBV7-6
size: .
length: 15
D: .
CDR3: CASSPGFSGTYEQYF
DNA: TGTGCCAGCAGCCCGGGTTTCTCAGGGACTTACGAGCAGTACTTC

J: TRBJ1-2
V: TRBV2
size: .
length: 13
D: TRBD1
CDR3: CASTTPGQHGYTF
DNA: TGTGCCAGCACTACCCCGGGACAGCATGGCTACACCTTC

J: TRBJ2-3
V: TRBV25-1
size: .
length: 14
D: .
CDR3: CASSERRGADTQYF
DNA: TGTGCCAGCAGTGAAAGGCGGGGTGCAGATACGCAGTATTTT

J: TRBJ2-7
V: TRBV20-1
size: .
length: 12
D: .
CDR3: CSCGGESYEQYF
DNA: TGCAGTTGCGGAGGCGAATCCTACGAGCAGTACTTC

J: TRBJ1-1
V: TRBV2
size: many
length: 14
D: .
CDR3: CASRKEGGGTEAFF
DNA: TGTGCCAGCAGAAAGGAGGGCGGGGGGACTGAAGCTTTCTTT